These T cell receptor beta chains were read from a single sample in a study of CD8+ T cells in alopecia areata. Method: immunoSEQ multiplex PCR; TCRdb's copy keeps in-frame clones and lacks some. The table shows about 250,000 clones, with about 60% occurring only once. The sample in question was CD4+ T cells sorted from blood, obtained at week 52, from a patient treated with tofacitinib. The source of these receptors is a human donor with alopecia areata. The CDR3 runs from the conserved cysteine through the conserved F or W. A D gene is named only where the DNA matches it firmly. Rows give clone size only sometimes, using once, few, many, or a class for an expanded clone.

>TRBJ2-7|.|TRBV25-1|.
TGTGCCAGCAGTGAAGGTGCGAGGGACGAGCAGTACTTC
CASSEGARDEQYF
>TRBJ1-6|.|TRBV4-3|.
TGCGCCAGCAGCCAAGAGGACAGCTATAATTCACCCCTCCACTTT
CASSQEDSYNSPLHF
>TRBJ2-5|.|TRBV5-6|once
TGTGCCAGCAGCTTGGGCCCTGGAGAGACCCAGTACTTC
CASSLGPGETQYF
>TRBJ2-5|TRBD2|TRBV29-1|.
TGCAGCGTGGGACTAGCGGCGTCCCGAGAGACCCAGTACTTC
CSVGLAASRETQYF
>TRBJ1-6|.|TRBV7-2|.
TGTGCCAGCAGCCACATCATGGGGGATTCACCCCTCCACTTT
CASSHIMGDSPLHF
>TRBJ1-2|TRBD1|TRBV2|.
TGTGCCAGCAGAGACAGGGGCTATGGCTACACCTTC
CASRDRGYGYTF
>TRBJ1-1|.|TRBV30|.
TGTGCCTGGAGTGCGATCACTGAAGCTTTCTTT
CAWSAITEAFF
>TRBJ1-1|.|TRBV29-1|few
TGCAGCGCCCGACGGTGGGTGAACACTGAAGCTTTCTTT
CSARRWVNTEAFF
>TRBJ2-1|TRBD1|TRBV9|few
TGTGCCAGCAGCCCAAGACAGGGCTACAATGAGCAGTTCTTC
CASSPRQGYNEQFF
>TRBJ1-1|.|TRBV29-1|.
TGCAGCGTTGGGGACGGGAAGAACACTGAAGCTTTCTTT
CSVGDGKNTEAFF
>TRBJ2-1|.|TRBV7-2|.
TGTGCCAGCAGCTTAGATTCTACGTACAATGAGCAGTTCTTC
CASSLDSTYNEQFF
>TRBJ2-5|.|TRBV18|.
TGTGCCAGCTCACCACGGGCGGCCCAAGAGACCCAGTACTTC
CASSPRAAQETQYF
>TRBJ2-7|TRBD2|TRBV7-3|.
TGTGCCAGCAGCCCCACCCCGGGGGGGGCCTACGAGCAGTACTTC
CASSPTPGGAYEQYF
>TRBJ2-7|.|TRBV7-9|few
TGTGCCAGCAGCGCCGGGACTTACACCTACGAGCAGTACTTC
CASSAGTYTYEQYF
>TRBJ2-5|.|TRBV5-1|.
TGCGCCAGCAGCCAAGTGGGTCAACGGGAGACCCAGTACTTC
CASSQVGQRETQYF
>TRBJ2-3|TRBD2|TRBV29-1|few
TGCAGCGTTGAAGTAGCGGGGATTAGCACAGATACGCAGTATTTT
CSVEVAGISTDTQYF
>TRBJ1-2|.|TRBV14|.
TGTGCCAGCAGCCAAGTCCAGGGGCTTAACTATGGCTACACCTTC
CASSQVQGLNYGYTF
>TRBJ1-2|.|TRBV14|.
TGTGCCAGCAGCCGCACTCTCGCGGGAGGCGGCTACACCTTC
CASSRTLAGGGYTF
>TRBJ1-1|.|TRBV30|few
TGTGCCTGGAGGCAGGGCCCCGCCACTGAAGCTTTCTTT
CAWRQGPATEAFF
>TRBJ2-7|.|TRBV30|.
TGTGCGTGCTCTGCCAGCGTATTCCCCTCCGAGCAGTACTTC
CACSASVFPSEQYF
>TRBJ1-2|.|TRBV30|many
TGTGCCTGGAGTGTATACAGGACTAACTATGGCTACACCTTC
CAWSVYRTNYGYTF
>TRBJ2-5|TRBD2|TRBV7-9|.
TGTGCCAGCAGCTTCGGGACTAGCGGGGCGATAGGGGAGACCCAGTACTTC
CASSFGTSGAIGETQYF
>TRBJ2-1|TRBD2|TRBV10-3|few
TGTGCCATCAGTGAGTCGGGAGGGGAGAATGAGCAGTTCTTC
CAISESGGENEQFF
>TRBJ1-4|.|TRBV29-1|few
TGCAGCGTCTCCGGACCGGCGGAAAAACTGTTTTTT
CSVSGPAEKLFF
>TRBJ2-3|TRBD2|TRBV29-1|few
TGCAGCCTTGCGGGGTTGAGCGGGGGGTGGCCAGATACGCAGTATTTT
CSLAGLSGGWPDTQYF
>TRBJ2-3|.|TRBV5-1|.
TGCGCCAGCAGCTTGGTACCCACAGATACGCAGTATTTT
CASSLVPTDTQYF
>TRBJ1-3|.|TRBV5-6|.
TGTGCCAGCAGCCTGAGGCGCCCCTCTGGAAACACCATATATTTT
CASSLRRPSGNTIYF
>TRBJ2-3|.|TRBV30|.
TGTGCCTGGAGCCCTAGAAGCACAGATACGCAGTATTTT
CAWSPRSTDTQYF
>TRBJ2-6|TRBD1|TRBV5-1|few
TGCGCCAGCAGCCCAAGGGGGCCCGGGGCCAACGTCCTGACTTTC
CASSPRGPGANVLTF
>TRBJ1-2|.|TRBV30|.
TGTGCCTGGAGTGTCGGCGGCGGGGATTTGGGCTACACCTTC
CAWSVGGGDLGYTF
>TRBJ1-5|.|TRBV2|few
TGTGCCAGCAGTGCAGGGGCAGATAGCAATCAGCCCCAGCATTTT
CASSAGADSNQPQHF
>TRBJ2-1|TRBD2|TRBV2|.
TGTGCCAGCGGGCTAAGGACTAGCGGATTACGCCGATTGAGAGATGAGCAGTTCTTC
CASGLRTSGLRRLRDEQFF
>TRBJ2-1|TRBD1|TRBV25-1|.
TGTGCCAGCAGTCCTGGGGCAGGACAGGGGACGAATGAGCAGTTCTTC
CASSPGAGQGTNEQFF
>TRBJ1-2|.|TRBV30|.
TGTGCCTGGAGAACGAAGATATATGGCTACACCTTC
CAWRTKIYGYTF
>TRBJ2-7|.|TRBV15|.
TGTGCCACCAGCTCGGGGGCCAAAGAGCAGTACTTC
CATSSGAKEQYF
>TRBJ1-6|.|TRBV5-6|.
TGTGCCAGCAGCTCCCTAGAATCACCCCTCCACTTT
CASSSLESPLHF
>TRBJ1-1|.|TRBV14|.
TGTGCCAGCAGCCCTGGAGGCCTCAGGGGAACTGAAGCTTTCTTT
CASSPGGLRGTEAFF
>TRBJ1-6|TRBD1|TRBV29-1|.
TGCAGCGTTGCTCCAGACAGGGATTCACCCCTCCACTTT
CSVAPDRDSPLHF
>TRBJ1-6|.|TRBV15|.
TGTGCCACCAGCAGAGATCAAGCCCAGGGCCATAATTCACCCCTCCACTTT
CATSRDQAQGHNSPLHF
>TRBJ1-2|.|TRBV20-1|once
TGCAGTGCCCCAGTGAACGGCGGCTACACCTTC
CSAPVNGGYTF
>TRBJ2-3|.|TRBV7-2|.
TGTGCCAGCAGCTTAGTTTTCTCCTCGGATACGCAGTATTTT
CASSLVFSSDTQYF
>TRBJ2-7|TRBD2|TRBV7-9|once
TGTGCCAGCAGCCCAGACCTAGCGGGGGGAACCTACGAGCAGTACTTC
CASSPDLAGGTYEQYF
>TRBJ1-5|.|TRBV5-6|.
TGTGCCAGCAGACAAGTTGGGGGGCAGCCCCAGCATTTT
CASRQVGGQPQHF
>TRBJ2-3|TRBD2|TRBV29-1|.
TGCAGCGTTGTGGGACTAGCGGGGGGGCAAGGTACGCAGTATTTT
CSVVGLAGGQGTQYF
>TRBJ2-1|.|TRBV5-1|.
TGCGCCAGCCGGAAAGGGTCTTACAATGAGCAGTTCTTC
CASRKGSYNEQFF
>TRBJ1-2|.|TRBV5-6|.
TGTGCCAGCAGCCCTGGGACGGTAAACTATGGCTACACCTTC
CASSPGTVNYGYTF
>TRBJ2-5|.|TRBV29-1|.
TGCAGCGTCTTTAGCTTGCGAGGGGATGAGACCCAGTACTTC
CSVFSLRGDETQYF
>TRBJ2-1|TRBD2|TRBV7-2|few
TGTGCCAGCAGCTTAGATTCGGCTAGCGGAGGTTACAATGAGCAGTTCTTC
CASSLDSASGGYNEQFF
>TRBJ1-2|TRBD1|TRBV6-6|few
TGTGCCAGTTGGACAGGGAACTATGGCTACACCTTC
CASWTGNYGYTF
>TRBJ1-6|.|TRBV4-3|.
TGCGCCAGCAGCCAAGATTTTCCCTCCGATAATTCACCCCTCCACTTT
CASSQDFPSDNSPLHF
>TRBJ2-3|.|TRBV30|.
TGTGCCTGGAGTGTAATTCGAGCTTTTTATCACAGCACAGATACGCAGTATTTT
CAWSVIRAFYHSTDTQYF
>TRBJ2-5|TRBD1|TRBV9|.
TGTGCCAGCAGCACGGGACAGCAAGAGACCCAGTACTTC
CASSTGQQETQYF
>TRBJ2-3|.|TRBV27|.
TGTGCCAGCAGTTTATCGCGGGCCCCCTACACAGATACGCAGTATTTT
CASSLSRAPYTDTQYF
>TRBJ2-5|TRBD2|TRBV6-5|.
TGTGCCAGCGGGGTTAAGCGGGGACAAGAGACCCAGTACTTC
CASGVKRGQETQYF
>TRBJ2-1|.|TRBV5-1|once
TGCGCCAGCAGCCAAGACCCCCCGAGCCTCTCCTACAATGAGCAGTTCTTC
CASSQDPPSLSYNEQFF
>TRBJ2-1|.|TRBV30|.
TGTGCCTGGGATTCACTCTCCTACAATGAGCAGTTCTTC
CAWDSLSYNEQFF
>TRBJ2-5|TRBD2|TRBV30|.
TGTGCCTGGAGTGTAAAGGGAGGGGTCGAGACCCAGTACTTC
CAWSVKGGVETQYF
>TRBJ2-5|.|TRBV30|.
TGTGCCTGGAGTTTTTCGGAGACCCAGTACTTC
CAWSFSETQYF
>TRBJ2-3|.|TRBV6-5|.
TGTGCCAGCAGACGGAGTACTAGCACAGATACGCAGTATTTT
CASRRSTSTDTQYF